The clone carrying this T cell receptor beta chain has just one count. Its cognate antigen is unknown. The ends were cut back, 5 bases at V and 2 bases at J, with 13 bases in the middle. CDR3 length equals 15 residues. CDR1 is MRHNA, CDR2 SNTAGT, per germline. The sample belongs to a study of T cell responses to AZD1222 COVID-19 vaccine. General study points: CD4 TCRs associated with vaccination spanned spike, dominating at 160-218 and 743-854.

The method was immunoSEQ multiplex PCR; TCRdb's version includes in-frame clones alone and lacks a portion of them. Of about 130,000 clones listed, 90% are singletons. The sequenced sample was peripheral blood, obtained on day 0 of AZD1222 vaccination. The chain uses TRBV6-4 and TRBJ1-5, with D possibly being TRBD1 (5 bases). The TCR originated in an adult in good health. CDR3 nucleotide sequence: TGTGCCAGCAGTTTGCCTACAGGAGGCAATCAGCCCCAGCATTTT. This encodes CASSLPTGGNQPQHF.